What follows are 5 T cell receptor beta chains derived from one specimen sequenced in a study of T-cell memory formation after mild COVID-19. TCRdb passed the 5' RACE reads through MiXCR, listing each CDR3 protein once. The repertoire holds approximately 350,000 distinct CDR3 sequences, with about 15% as singletons. Sequenced material: PBMCs or a T cell subset sorted from them (not recorded which). Source of these receptors: a man between 18 and 29 years old who had mild COVID-19 (a few samples of this study predate the infection). Cell type and time point are not known.

This clonotype was seen only a few times. The chain employs TRBV15 and TRBJ2-1; 7 positions agree with TRBD1. The germline V gene encodes CDR1 LNHNV and CDR2 YYDKDF (reference sequence). After removal of 1 base from V and 6 bases from J, the junction contained 9 bases not matched to a gene. The CDR3 totals 16 residues. In nucleotides, the CDR3 is TGTGCCACCAGCAGAGTTAGGCCAGGGGGATTCAATGAGCAGTTCTTC. Encoded protein: CATSRVRPGGFNEQFF. Filled out from reference TRBV15 and TRBJ2-1, the complete variable domain reads DAMVIQNPRYQVTQFGKPVTLSCSQTLNHNVMYWYQQKSSQAPKLLFHYYDKDFNNEADTPDNFQSRRPNTSFCFLDIRSPGLGDTAMYLCATSRVRPGGFNEQFFGPGTRLTVL.

J is TRBJ1-3 and V is TRBV7-2, with D perhaps TRBD1 (6 bases). V was pared by 4 bases and J by 0 bases, with 10 bases between. The CDR3 totals 15 residues. Germline V lookup: CDR1 SGHTA, CDR2 FQGNSA. CDR3 bases: TGTGCCAGCAGCTCGCGAGGGGGCTCTGGAAACACCATATATTTT. This encodes CASSSRGGSGNTIYF. Looking up the rest from reference TRBV7-2 and TRBJ1-3 gives the full variable domain: GAGVSQSPSNKVTEKGKDVELRCDPISGHTALYWYRQSLGQGLEFLIYFQGNSAPDKSGLPSDRFSAERTGGSVSTLTIQRTQQEDSAVYLCASSSRGGSGNTIYFGEGSWLTVV.

The chain employs TRBV7-2 and TRBJ1-6, with D hard to call. Per the germline V gene, CDR1 is SGHTA and CDR2 is FQGNSA. This CDR3 has 14 amino acids. V lost 2 bases and J lost 7, with 9 bases in between. CDR3 in amino acids: CASSLFWLNSPLHF. The DNA for the CDR3 is TGTGCCAGCAGCTTATTTTGGTTAAATTCACCCCTCCACTTT.

This sequence joins TRBV15 and TRBJ1-1, with D unresolved. The CDR3 covers 13 residues. V was clipped by 3 bases and J by 3 bases, with 8 bases between them. Germline V gene sequence: CDR1 LNHNV, CDR2 YYDKDF (reference sequence). In nucleotides, the CDR3 is TGTGCCACCAGCAGGGGCCGGGACACTGAAGCTTTCTTT. This gives the protein CATSRGRDTEAFF.

A few counts support this clonotype. The chain is built from TRBV4-1 and TRBJ2-3; no reliable D call. The CDR3 sequence is 14 residues long. Germline V gene sequence: CDR1 MGHRA, CDR2 YSYEKL. V lost 0 bases and J lost 9, with 13 bases in between. DNA for the CDR3: TGCGCCAGCAGCCAAGATAGGCCCCCCGGCACGCAGTATTTT. This encodes CASSQDRPPGTQYF.